The 8 T cell receptor beta chains below all came from one sample that was sequenced in a study of OX40 agonist ivuxolimab in advanced cancers. TCRdb's table, derived via immunoSEQ multiplex PCR, lists solely in-frame clones and lacks some. Here the sample spans 90,000 to 100,000 clones, around nine tenths being singletons. The input for sequencing was CD4+ or CD8+ T cells sorted from blood, taken in a trial of the OX40 agonist ivuxolimab. The receptors were sampled from an adult with an advanced solid tumor such as melanoma, head and neck, liver or kidney cancer.

This clone appeared a single time. The chain joins TRBV11-3 to TRBJ2-2; no clear D. The CDR3 consists of 15 residues. Germline CDR1 is SGHNT and CDR2 is YENEEA. Trimming pared 9 bases from V and 4 bases from J, leaving 18 bases between. Here the CDR3 reads CASARSGVGTGELFF. The CDR3, as DNA: TGTGCCAGTGCCCGTAGTGGGGTTGGCACCGGGGAGCTGTTTTTT.

The chain links TRBV27 to TRBJ2-1; maybe TRBD1 (6 bases). Germline-derived CDR1 and CDR2 are MNHEY and SMNVEV (reference sequence). The CDR3 has 15 residues. V lost 6 bases, J lost 8 bases, and 20 bases lay in between. This CDR3 reads CASRPEDSFWDEQFF. The CDR3 DNA is TGTGCCAGCAGACCCGAGGACAGCTTCTGGGATGAGCAGTTCTTC.

A word on this clone: The CDR3 does not close with the conserved phenylalanine or tryptophan, likely indicating a read error. The J gene is TRBJ1-6, the V gene TRBV18; no definite D call. The CDR3 spans 13 residues. The V end was cut by 2 bases, the J end by 9 bases, with 8 bases between. Germline CDR1 is KGHSH and CDR2 is LQKENI. CDR3 residues: CASSPGIISPLHL. Written as DNA, the CDR3 is TGTGCCAGCTCACCAGGGATTATTTCACCCCTCCACCTT.

The gene calls are TRBV18 and TRBJ1-4, with D maybe TRBD1 (5 bases). The CDR3 is 14 residues long. V was shortened by 3 bases and J by 8 bases, with 13 bases between the two germline ends. Germline CDR1 and CDR2: KGHSH and LQKENI. The CDR3 is CASSPDSGSEKLFF. The CDR3 nucleotides are TGTGCCAGCTCACCCGACAGTGGTTCGGAAAAACTGTTTTTT.

Only one count was recorded for this clone. The chain has TRBV9 and TRBJ2-1; 8 bases line up with TRBD2. Germline V gene lookup returns CDR1 SGDLS and CDR2 YYNGEE. Trimming removed 0 bases from V and 1 base from J; junction bases left unmatched: 12. This CDR3 spans 19 amino acids. The CDR3 sequence: CASSVGSGGREQSYNEQFF. The CDR3 DNA sequence: TGTGCCAGCAGCGTAGGGAGCGGGGGCCGAGAACAATCCTACAATGAGCAGTTCTTC.

The rearrangement uses TRBV9 and TRBJ1-1; D is undetermined. The CDR3 has 14 amino acids. The V end lost 0 bases, the J end lost 2 bases, and 8 bases lay between the germline ends. Germline CDR1 SGDLS, CDR2 YYNGEE. The CDR3 DNA follows: TGTGCCAGCAGCGTAGGGTCAGGCAACACTGAAGCTTTCTTT. It is translated as CASSVGSGNTEAFF. Complete variable domain (other parts from reference TRBV9 and TRBJ1-1): DSGVTQTPKHLITATGQRVTLRCSPRSGDLSVYWYQQSLDQGLQFLIQYYNGEERAKGNILERFSAQQFPDLHSELNLSSLELGDSALYFCASSVGSGNTEAFFGQGTRLTVV.

This clone was seen just once. V is TRBV19 and J is TRBJ1-4; perhaps TRBD1 as D (6 bases). The V end lost 5 bases, the J end lost 8 bases, and 21 bases lay between the germline ends. The CDR3 consists of 16 residues. CDR1 is LNHDA, CDR2 SQIVND, per germline (reference sequence). DNA of the CDR3: TGTGCCAGTAGTTCGGCCAGGGGTCCGGTGGAGGAAAAACTGTTTTTT. As protein: CASSSARGPVEEKLFF. The variable domain in full, with the rest retrieved from reference TRBV19 and TRBJ1-4, is DGGITQSPKYLFRKEGQNVTLSCEQNLNHDAMYWYRQDPGQGLRLIYYSQIVNDFQKGDIAEGYSVSREKKESFPLTVTSAQKNPTAFYLCASSSARGPVEEKLFFGSGTQLSVL.

CDR3 residues: CASSALAGEYNEQFF. The CDR3 bases are TGTGCCAGCAGCGCCCTAGCGGGGGAATACAATGAGCAGTTCTTC. The chain combines TRBV6-1 with TRBJ2-1; 10 positions match TRBD2. The V segment lost 6 bases and the J segment 4 bases; nucleotides outside the gene matches: 6. Germline lookup yields CDR1 MNHNS and CDR2 SASEGT. The CDR3 loop spans 15 amino acids.